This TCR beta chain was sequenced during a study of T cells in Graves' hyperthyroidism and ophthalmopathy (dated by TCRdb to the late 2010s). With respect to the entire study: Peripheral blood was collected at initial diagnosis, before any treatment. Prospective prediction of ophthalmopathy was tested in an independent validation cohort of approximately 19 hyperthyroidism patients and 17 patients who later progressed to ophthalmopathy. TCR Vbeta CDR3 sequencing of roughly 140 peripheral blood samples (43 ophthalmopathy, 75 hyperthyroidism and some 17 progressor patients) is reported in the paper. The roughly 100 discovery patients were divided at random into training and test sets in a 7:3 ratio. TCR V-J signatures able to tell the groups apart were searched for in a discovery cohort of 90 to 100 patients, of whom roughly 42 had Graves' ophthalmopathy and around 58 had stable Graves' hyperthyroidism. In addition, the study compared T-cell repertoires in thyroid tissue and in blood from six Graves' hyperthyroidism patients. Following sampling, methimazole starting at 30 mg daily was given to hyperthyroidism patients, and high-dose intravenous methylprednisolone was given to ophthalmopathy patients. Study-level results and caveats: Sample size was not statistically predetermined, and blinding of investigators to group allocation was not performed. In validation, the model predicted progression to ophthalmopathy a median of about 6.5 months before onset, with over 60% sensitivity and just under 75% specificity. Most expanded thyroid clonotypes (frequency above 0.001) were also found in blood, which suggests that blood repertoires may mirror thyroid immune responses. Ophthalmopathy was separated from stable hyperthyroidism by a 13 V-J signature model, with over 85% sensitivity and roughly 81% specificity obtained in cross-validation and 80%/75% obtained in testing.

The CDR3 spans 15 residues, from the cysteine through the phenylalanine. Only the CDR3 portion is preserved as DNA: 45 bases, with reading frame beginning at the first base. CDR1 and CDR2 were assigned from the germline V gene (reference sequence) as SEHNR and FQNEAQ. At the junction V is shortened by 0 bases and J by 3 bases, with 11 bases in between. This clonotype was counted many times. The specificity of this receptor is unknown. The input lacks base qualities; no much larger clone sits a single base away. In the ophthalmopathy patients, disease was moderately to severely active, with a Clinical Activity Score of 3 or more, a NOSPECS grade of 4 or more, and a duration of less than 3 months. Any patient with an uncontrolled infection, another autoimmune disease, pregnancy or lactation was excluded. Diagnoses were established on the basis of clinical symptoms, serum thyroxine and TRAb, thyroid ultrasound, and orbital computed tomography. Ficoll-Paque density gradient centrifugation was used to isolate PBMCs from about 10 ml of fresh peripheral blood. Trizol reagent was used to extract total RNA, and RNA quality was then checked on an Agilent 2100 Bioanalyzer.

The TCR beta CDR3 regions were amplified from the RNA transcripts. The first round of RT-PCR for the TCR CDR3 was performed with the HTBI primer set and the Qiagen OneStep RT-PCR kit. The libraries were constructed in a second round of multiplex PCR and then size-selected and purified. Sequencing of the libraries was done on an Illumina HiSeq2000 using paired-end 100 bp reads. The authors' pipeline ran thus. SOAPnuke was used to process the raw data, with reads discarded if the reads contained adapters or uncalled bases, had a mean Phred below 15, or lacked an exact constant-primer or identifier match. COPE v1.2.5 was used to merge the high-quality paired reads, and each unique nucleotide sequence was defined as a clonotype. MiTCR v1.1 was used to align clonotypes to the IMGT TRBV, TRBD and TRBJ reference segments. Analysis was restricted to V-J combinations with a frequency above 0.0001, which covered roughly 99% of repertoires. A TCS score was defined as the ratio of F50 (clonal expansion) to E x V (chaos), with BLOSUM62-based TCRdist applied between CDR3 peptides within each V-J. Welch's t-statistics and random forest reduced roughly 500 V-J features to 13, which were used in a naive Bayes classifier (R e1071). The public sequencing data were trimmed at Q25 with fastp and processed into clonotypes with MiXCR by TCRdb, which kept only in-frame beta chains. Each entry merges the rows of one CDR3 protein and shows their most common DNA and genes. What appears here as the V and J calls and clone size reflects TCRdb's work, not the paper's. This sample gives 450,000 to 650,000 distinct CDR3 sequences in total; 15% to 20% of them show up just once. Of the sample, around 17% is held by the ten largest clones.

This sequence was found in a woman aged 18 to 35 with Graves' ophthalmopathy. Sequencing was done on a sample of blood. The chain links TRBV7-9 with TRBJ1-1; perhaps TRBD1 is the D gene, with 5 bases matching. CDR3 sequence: CASSLASTAYTEAFF. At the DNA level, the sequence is TGTGCCAGCAGCTTAGCATCGACAGCCTACACTGAAGCTTTCTTT.